This T cell receptor beta chain was recovered during a study of cytomegalovirus exposure and HLA in healthy donors (dated by TCRdb to the late 2010s). For the wider study: In an earlier analysis of around 540 of the donors, roughly 300 Gb of sequence data and just under 120 million unique TCR beta sequences from about 179 million T cells were reported. The genetic ancestry cluster associated with self-reported Caucasian donors included over 80% of the approximately 400 genotyped donors. The number of donors typed differed by locus, with 629-630 for A, B, C, DRB1 and DQB1, 522 for DQA1, under 610 for DPA1, and around 450 for DPB1. A later genetic analysis took genome-wide SNP genotypes for about 65% of the roughly 670 donors and used that subset as a discovery cohort. Among 350 to 400 genotyped donors of the cohort, an average of approximately 250,000 unique TCR beta nucleotide sequences were sequenced per donor, 15% to 20% of them non-productive. In a later analysis, previously published TCR beta repertoires from roughly 710 donors were re-analyzed and high-resolution HLA genotyping was added so that TCR occurrence patterns could be studied. All discovery cohort repertoires had been generated on a single sequencing platform. In addition to the first cohort of 666 subjects, a separate validation cohort of about 120 different subjects was used. Donor age, sex, ethnicity and CMV serostatus were compiled alongside the repertoire data. Roughly 5 DR-DQ haplotypes were handled as single units for association and clustering because linkage in the cohort was strong. Approximately 330 gigabases of sequencing data and around 88 million unique TCR sequences made up an early release that covered under 750 HLA-typed donors. The study was designed to test whether signatures of past pathogen exposure could be identified by cataloging public T cell receptors. HLA typing included class I and class II loci at four-digit resolution. Using immunosequencing, the study profiled T cell repertoires from some 670 subjects and related those repertoires to cytomegalovirus serostatus. To predict cytomegalovirus infection status, the study brought together high-throughput TCR immunosequencing, statistical association of individual TCRs with disease status, and machine learning. Rather than drawing on any new phenotypic data, the later analysis identified candidate immune exposures from TCR beta sequences and the way those sequences occurred across donors. An earlier analysis of more than 450 of the donors used high-throughput TCR beta sequencing to judge whether each TCR beta V gene segment behaved as functional or pseudogenic. The paper as a whole reports these results and caveats: The earlier analysis of some 540 of the donors excluded some 16 rarely observed V segments, including chromosome 9 orphons, because counts were too low. In an earlier analysis of under 600 of the donors, most TCR beta V segments were observed in productive rearrangements about 87% or about 30% of the time, broadly matching IMGT annotations. Roughly uniform sequencing depth across donors was assumed in presence/absence analyses, although this assumption may not hold. Assigning TCR associations to individual alleles was difficult when HLA alleles, especially DR and DQ, strongly co-occurred. Some IMGT-functional V segments, including TRBV6-2 and TRBV6-3, could not be told apart with the 87-base-pair reads, so those segments were excluded. In a later analysis, TCR association rates were found to vary across HLA loci, with the most associated TCRs seen for DRB1 alleles and the fewest for HLA-C alleles. It was suggested by the authors that the approach could potentially be generalized to other disease states and immunological phenotypes. CMV serostatus was the only immune exposure information available for the cohort. In vitro tests confirmed that three of the cytomegalovirus-associated TCR beta chains recognize cytomegalovirus antigens. In a later analysis, several top co-occurrence clusters were reported to appear linked to parvovirus B19, influenza, CMV and Epstein-Barr virus. Compared with the roughly 700-donor mean, donors in an Asian-associated ancestry cluster had fewer N-insertions in productive TCRs, according to a later genetic analysis. A group of highly shared sequence variants was considered likely to be a technical artifact of the sequencing pipeline. In a later genetic analysis, a missense DCLRE1C variant was associated with V-gene and J-gene trimming of TCR beta chains, and the association was replicated in an independent cohort. In this cohort, only TCR beta chains were sequenced, and detectable features were limited by the absence of alpha or paired-chain data. Correlated functional status among segregating V segments might reflect linkage disequilibrium, but an unknown experimental factor could not be ruled out. The classifier was reported to diagnose cytomegalovirus status with high specificity and sensitivity in both the original and validation cohorts. Because HLA typing was unavailable for some donors at each locus, only the typed subset was used in association tests. A further reported finding was that TCR beta sequences accurately predicted the HLA-A and HLA-B alleles for most subjects in the first cohort. Across donors, most TCR sequences were observed very rarely, whereas some public TCRs were present in many individuals. In the study, roughly 160 TCR beta chains were listed as associated with cytomegalovirus. In a later analysis, most CMV-associated TCR beta chains were found to appear HLA-restricted, with HLA associations seemingly driven largely by CMV exposure. At a false discovery rate of 0.05, a later analysis linked approximately 18,000 TCR beta sequences to specific HLA alleles. Compared with equally common non-associated chains, HLA-associated TCR beta chains in a later analysis were more clonally expanded and had lower generation probabilities.

The receptor library was made with the immunoSEQ multiplex PCR assay. A mixture of 60 forward primers for TCR Vbeta segments and 13 reverse primers for TCR Jbeta segments was used in the multiplex PCR. Amplification of the CDR3 region of rearranged TCR beta genes was performed with a multiplex PCR assay on genomic DNA. The Illumina HiSeq System was used to sequence the amplified TCR beta libraries as 87-base-pair reads. The original methods were these. A later analysis tallied 75 million to 95 million unique TCR beta chains across the 666 repertoires, and 10 million to 11 million of those chains were shared by two or more donors. Raw reads were error-corrected and collapsed into unique sequences with a nearest-neighbor algorithm that merged closely related sequences to remove PCR and sequencing errors. CDR3 sequences were aligned to IMGT reference sequences to assign V, D and J gene segments. For a sequence to be retained, a match of at least six nucleotides was required to both a V gene segment and a J gene segment. A rearrangement was called productive if the CDR3 had no stop codons and remained in frame with V and J, and every other rearrangement was called non-productive. CDR3 was defined by IMGT convention, running from the second conserved V-encoded cysteine to the conserved J-encoded phenylalanine. In an earlier analysis of roughly 580 of the donors, sequences lacking an unambiguous match to a single V gene segment were excluded. An earlier analysis of 450 to 650 of the donors called V segments functional above 56.7% productive rearrangements and segregating when the between-donor standard deviation exceeded 5%. A statistical classification framework was built for diagnosing cytomegalovirus status from the catalog of TCR beta chain sequences. V and J gene assignment, in a later analysis, came from comparing TCR nucleotide sequences with IMGT/GENE-DB human TR gene sequences. The TCRdist pipeline was used in a later analysis to assign CDR3 sequences and most-parsimonious VDJ recombination scenarios. A later analysis defined each TCR beta chain by its CDR3 amino acid sequence plus V-gene family, and excluded reads lacking a unique V-gene family. A later analysis removed over 500 highly shared, low-generation-probability nucleotide sequences to deal with suspected cross-contamination and a sequencing artifact. A later analysis calculated a clonal expansion index for each public chain from normalized within-repertoire ranks of inferred template counts. In a later analysis, generation probabilities were computed with a VDJ recombination model fitted to out-of-frame rearrangements, and the resulting probabilities were checked against IGoR. In a later analysis, TCR-TCR, TCR-HLA and TCR-CMV co-occurrence was scored with hypergeometric tests, and a repertoire-size bias correction was applied to TCR pairs. False discovery rates were estimated in a later analysis by permuting HLA or CMV assignments 20 times. A later analysis grouped co-occurring TCRs with DBSCAN, adding TCRdist sequence similarity when clustering within HLA-allele-positive subsets. For co-occurrence clustering, repertoires with fewer than 30,000 or more than 120,000 public chains were excluded, along with a handful of repertoires with anomalous nucleotide sharing. TCRdb obtained this table from immuneACCESS and retained in-frame rearrangements with V and J assigned. These tables miss some clones; where compared with another copy, unresolved V genes account for less than half of the shortfall, and the remainder is unexplained. That table supplies the V and J calls and clone size; D and trimming were determined from the DNA. The sample profile shows more than 110,000 clones; about three quarters of them were found once. The top ten constitute 3% to 4.5% of the sample.

In regard to this clone: There is no known antigen for this receptor. Within one base of it there is no much larger clone, and no base qualities were kept.

CDR1 and CDR2 (SGDLS, YYNGEE) derive from the germline V gene. The CDR3, from cysteine to phenylalanine, totals 15 residues. Of all the DNA, just the CDR3 is kept, 45 bases in frame from base 1. V sheds 1 base and J sheds 4 bases, leaving 11 bases between their ends. The cohort was made up of 666 healthy bone marrow donors. At the time of sampling, all cohort members were nominally healthy, though unrecorded immune exposures were likely present. The donor tested CMV seronegative, placing the donor among the 350 or so seronegative members of the cohort. Each donor provided a peripheral blood sample, and peripheral blood mononuclear cells were used for TCR beta sequencing. The Qiagen DNeasy Blood Extraction Kit was used to extract genomic DNA from the blood cell samples.

The clonotype was recovered from a male donor in good health and CMV-seronegative. The chain joins TRBV9 to TRBJ2-2, with the identity of the D gene unclear. The sequenced material came from PBMCs. The sequenced DNA is TGTGCCAGCAGCGTAAATGCGGCTCGCACCGGGGAGCTGTTTTTT. The encoded protein is CASSVNAARTGELFF.